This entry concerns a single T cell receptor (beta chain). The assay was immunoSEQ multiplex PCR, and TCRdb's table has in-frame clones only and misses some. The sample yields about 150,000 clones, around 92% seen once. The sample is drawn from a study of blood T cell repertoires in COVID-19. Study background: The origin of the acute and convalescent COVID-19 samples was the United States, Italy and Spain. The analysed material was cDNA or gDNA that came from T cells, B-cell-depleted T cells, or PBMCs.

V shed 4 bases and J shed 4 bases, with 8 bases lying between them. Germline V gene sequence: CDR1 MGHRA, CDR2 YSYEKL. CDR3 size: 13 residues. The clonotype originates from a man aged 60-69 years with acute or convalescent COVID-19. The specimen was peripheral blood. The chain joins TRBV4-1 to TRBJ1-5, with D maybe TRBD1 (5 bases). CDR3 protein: CASSLTENQPQHF. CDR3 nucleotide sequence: TGCGCCAGCAGCCTGACAGAAAATCAGCCCCAGCATTTT.